Listed here are 23 T cell receptor beta chains from one sample, sequenced in a study of cytomegalovirus exposure and HLA in healthy donors. Produced via immunoSEQ multiplex PCR; TCRdb's table is partial and in-frame only. Of roughly 180,000 clones listed, about nine tenths are singletons. Source material: PBMCs. All receptors come from a man under 40 in good health and CMV-seropositive.

This chain uses TRBV7-6 with TRBJ2-5, with 8 bases matching TRBD1. The CDR3 sequence is 17 residues long. The germline V gene has CDR1 SGHVS and CDR2 FNYEAQ. The junction had 12 bases not matched to a gene; V was cut back by 1 base and J by 5 bases. CDR3 nucleotides: TGTGCCAGCAGCTTAGAGCTGGGGACAGGCTCGTGGGAGACCCAGTACTTC. Translation gives CASSLELGTGSWETQYF. The variable domain in full, completed from reference TRBV7-6 and TRBJ2-5, reads GAGVSQSPRYKVTKRGQDVALRCDPISGHVSLYWYRQALGQGPEFLTYFNYEAQQDKSGLPNDRFSAERPEGSISTLTIQRTEQRDSAMYRCASSLELGTGSWETQYFGPGTRLLVL.

This chain connects TRBV5-6 to TRBJ1-5, with 10 nucleotides matching TRBD1. V was clipped by 4 bases and J by 2 bases; unmatched bases: 6. This CDR3 has 16 residues. Germline V gene lookup returns CDR1 SGHDT and CDR2 YYEEEE. The DNA of the CDR3 is TGTGCCAGCAGCCACCGGACAGGGGGTGGCAATCAGCCCCAGCATTTT. Encoded protein: CASSHRTGGGNQPQHF.

This clone was picked up a small number of times. This chain connects TRBV4-3 to TRBJ1-3; D is unresolved. The V gene's germline CDR1 is LGHNA and CDR2 YSLEER. CDR3 length: 15 amino acids. V lost 0 bases and J 4 bases, leaving 10 bases between the germline ends. CDR3 bases: TGCGCCAGCAGCCAAGAAGTGGGTTGGGGAAACACCATATATTTT. It encodes CASSQEVGWGNTIYF.

The V and J genes are TRBV4-2 and TRBJ1-1, with 8 bases fitting TRBD1. Germline V gene lookup returns CDR1 LGHNA and CDR2 YNFKEQ. The length of the CDR3 is 16 residues. Unmatched junction bases numbered 10, after V lost 2 bases and J lost 5 bases. The CDR3 loop is CASSQPWTGSGTEAFF. CDR3 in DNA: TGTGCCAGCAGCCAACCATGGACAGGGTCGGGAACTGAAGCTTTCTTT.

The chain is built from TRBV28 and TRBJ1-5; weak D call: TRBD1 (5 bases). CDR3 length: 13 residues. CDR1 is MDHEN, CDR2 SYDVKM, per germline. V was clipped by 5 bases and J by 4 bases, with 9 bases between them. CDR3 coding DNA: TGTGCCAGCAGTGGGGACCCAAATCAGCCCCAGCATTTT. Translation gives CASSGDPNQPQHF.

V gene TRBV4-1 combines with J gene TRBJ2-5; possible D gene TRBD2, 6 bases. Trimming removed 6 bases from V and 3 bases from J, with 23 bases in between. The CDR3 has 17 residues. Germline assignment: CDR1 MGHRA and CDR2 YSYEKL. The CDR3 region is CASRGAGRIFGEETQYF. As DNA, the CDR3 is TGCGCCAGCAGAGGGGCGGGGAGGATCTTTGGGGAAGAGACCCAGTACTTC.

The CDR3 sequence is CASRGQLMGYNEQFF. The CDR3 region has the DNA TGTGCCAGTAGGGGACAGTTAATGGGCTACAATGAGCAGTTCTTC. The rearrangement links TRBV19 to TRBJ2-1, with 7 bases matching TRBD1. With 6 bases clipped from V and 3 bases from J, the junction kept 8 bases outside the gene matches. Germline CDR1 LNHDA, CDR2 SQIVND (reference sequence). This CDR3 is 15 amino acids long.

The rearrangement uses TRBV6-1 and TRBJ1-6, with D possibly matching TRBD1 (6 bases). CDR1 and CDR2 (germline): MNHNS, SASEGT. CDR3 length: 16 amino acids. V gave up 0 bases and J gave up 5 bases, with 11 bases separating them. CDR3 nucleotide sequence: TGTGCCAGCAGTGAAGCCCAGGGGATAGATAATTCACCCCTCCACTTT. It is translated as CASSEAQGIDNSPLHF.

The chain couples TRBV7-3 to TRBJ2-3, with D possibly TRBD2 on 5 matching bases. This CDR3 is built from 13 residues. Trimming took off 5 bases at V and 4 bases at J, with 10 bases between the two ends. Germline CDR1 reads SGHTA; CDR2 reads FQGTGA. The CDR3 spells CASSPGSPDTQYF. The CDR3 nucleotides read TGTGCCAGCAGCCCGGGGTCCCCAGATACGCAGTATTTT.

The chain couples TRBV15 to TRBJ2-7, with no clear D. The germline gives CDR1 LNHNV, CDR2 YYDKDF (reference sequence). This CDR3 has 16 residues. Trimming left V 0 bases short and J 2 bases short, with 14 bases between. The CDR3 is CATSRDMRQAPYEQYF. The CDR3, as DNA: TGTGCCACCAGCAGAGATATGCGGCAGGCCCCCTACGAGCAGTACTTC.

This sequence joins TRBV29-1 and TRBJ2-3, with TRBD2 matching 9 bases. The V gene end was trimmed by 6 bases and the J gene end by 2 bases; junction bases not matched to a gene: 6. This CDR3 spans 14 amino acids. Germline CDR1 reads SQVTM; CDR2 reads ANQGSEA. Here the CDR3 reads CSVNAGGATDTQYF. As DNA, the CDR3 is TGCAGCGTCAATGCGGGGGGGGCCACAGATACGCAGTATTTT.

The chain joins TRBV5-1 to TRBJ1-2; no firm D call. CDR1 is SGHRS and CDR2 is YFSETQ in the germline V gene. The CDR3 has 15 amino acids. V was cut by 3 bases and J by 4 bases, with 16 bases left in between. CDR3 loop: CASSSDGRGPYGYTF. The CDR3 DNA follows: TGCGCCAGCAGCTCGGACGGGCGCGGCCCCTATGGCTACACCTTC. Supplemented by reference TRBV5-1 and TRBJ1-2, the full variable domain reads KAGVTQTPRYLIKTRGQQVTLSCSPISGHRSVSWYQQTPGQGLQFLFEYFSETQRNKGNFPGRFSGRQFSNSRSEMNVSTLELGDSALYLCASSSDGRGPYGYTFGSGTRLTVV.

V usage is TRBV6-1 and J usage is TRBJ1-6; TRBD1 might be the D (5 bases). CDR3 length: 14 amino acids. The germline V gene has CDR1 MNHNS and CDR2 SASEGT. V shed 7 bases and J shed 7 bases, with 14 bases lying between them. In nucleotides, the CDR3 is TGTGCCAGCACGTGGGAGAGGACAAATTCACCCCTCCACTTT. This codes for CASTWERTNSPLHF.

The rearrangement uses TRBV5-4 and TRBJ2-1; 7 bases line up with TRBD2. CDR3 length: 14 amino acids. The J segment lost 5 bases and the V segment lost 3 bases, leaving 5 bases of the junction unmatched. Germline V gene lookup returns CDR1 SGHNT and CDR2 YYREEE (reference sequence). The CDR3 DNA reads TGTGCCAGCAGCTCCGGGCTAGCGGACAATGAGCAGTTCTTC. Translating gives CASSSGLADNEQFF.

This sequence joins TRBV29-1 and TRBJ2-5; D possibly matches TRBD1 or TRBD2 (6 bases each). This CDR3 has 12 residues. The V gene's germline CDR1 is SQVTM and CDR2 ANQGSEA. V dropped 6 bases and J dropped 9 bases, with 17 bases sitting between them. This CDR3 is CSVDPTEGAQYF. CDR3 nucleotide sequence: TGCAGCGTCGACCCAACGGAGGGGGCCCAGTACTTC.

The rearrangement links TRBV6-6 to TRBJ2-7; D remains ambiguous. V lost 0 bases and J lost 5, with 5 bases in between. In germline, CDR1 is MNHNY, CDR2 SVGAGI (reference sequence). The CDR3 extends over 12 amino acids. CDR3 DNA: TGTGCCAGCAGTTACTCGACGAACGAGCAGTACTTC. Protein product: CASSYSTNEQYF.

The J gene is TRBJ1-5, the V gene TRBV6-1; a possible D gene is TRBD1 (5 bases). Trimming cost V 8 bases and J 9 bases, with 17 bases left between them. Per germline, CDR1 MNHNS and CDR2 SASEGT. The CDR3 covers 13 residues. This CDR3 reads CASRGDAIRPQHF. CDR3 DNA sequence: TGTGCCAGCCGTGGGGACGCGATACGGCCCCAGCATTTT.

V gene TRBV7-2 combines with J gene TRBJ1-2; the match to TRBD1 covers 9 bases. CDR1 is SGHTA, CDR2 FQGNSA, per germline. The V segment lost 3 bases and the J segment 0 bases; nucleotides outside the gene matches: 2. This CDR3 comprises 15 residues. CDR3 sequence (DNA): TGTGCCAGCAGCTTGGACAGGGGAACTAACTATGGCTACACCTTC. It yields the protein CASSLDRGTNYGYTF.

The chain recombines TRBV20-1 with TRBJ2-1; D is possibly TRBD2 (5 bases). CDR3 size: 11 residues. The V gene's germline CDR1 is DFQATT and CDR2 SNEGSKA (reference sequence). Trimming removed 6 bases from V and 7 bases from J, with 10 bases in between. The CDR3 loop reads CSATGINEQFF. CDR3 DNA: TGCAGTGCAACCGGGATTAATGAGCAGTTCTTC.

The chain has TRBV9 and TRBJ2-7; 9 nucleotides align to TRBD2. The germline V gene has CDR1 SGDLS and CDR2 YYNGEE. There are 15 residues in the CDR3. V shed 4 bases and J 3 bases; nucleotides not matched to a gene: 8. CDR3 in amino acids: CASSPSSGEVYEQYF. The CDR3 DNA reads TGTGCCAGCAGCCCGTCTAGCGGGGAGGTCTACGAGCAGTACTTC.

This clone occurred a few times. The chain is built from TRBV9 and TRBJ2-3; D is undetermined. V was trimmed by 0 bases and J by 2 bases, leaving 7 bases between them. There are 14 residues in the CDR3. Germline assignment: CDR1 SGDLS and CDR2 YYNGEE. The DNA of the CDR3 is TGTGCCAGCAGCGTAGGGCAGATCACAGATACGCAGTATTTT. This translates into CASSVGQITDTQYF.

V and J are TRBV7-2 and TRBJ1-6; D not certain. Germline-derived CDR1 and CDR2 are SGHTA and FQGNSA. This CDR3 has 13 residues. Deletions cut 8 bases from V and 7 bases from J, with 12 bases between. Written as DNA, the CDR3 is TGTGCCAGCGGTTTCGAAGGGAATTCACCCCTCCACTTT. Translating it yields CASGFEGNSPLHF.

This chain uses TRBV5-1 with TRBJ2-1; D possibly corresponds to TRBD2 (5 bases). Trimming stripped 4 bases from V and 4 bases from J, with 9 bases between. This CDR3 contains 13 residues. Germline-derived CDR1 and CDR2 are SGHRS and YFSETQ. The CDR3 is CASSIGLYNEQFF. The DNA of the CDR3 is TGCGCCAGCAGCATCGGACTGTACAATGAGCAGTTCTTC.